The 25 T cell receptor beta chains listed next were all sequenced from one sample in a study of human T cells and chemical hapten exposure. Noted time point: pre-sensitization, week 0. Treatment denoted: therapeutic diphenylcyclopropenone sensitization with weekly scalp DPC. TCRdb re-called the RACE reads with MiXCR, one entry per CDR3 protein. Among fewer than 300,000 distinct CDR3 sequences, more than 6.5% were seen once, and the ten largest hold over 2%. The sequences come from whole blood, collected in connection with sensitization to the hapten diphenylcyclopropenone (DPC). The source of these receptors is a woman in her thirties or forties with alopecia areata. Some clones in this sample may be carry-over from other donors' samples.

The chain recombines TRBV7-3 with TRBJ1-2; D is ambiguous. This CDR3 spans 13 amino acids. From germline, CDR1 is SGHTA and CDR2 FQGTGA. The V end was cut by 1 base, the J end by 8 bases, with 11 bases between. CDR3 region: CASSLSPEGGYTF. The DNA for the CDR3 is TGTGCCAGCAGCTTAAGCCCCGAAGGAGGCTACACCTTC.

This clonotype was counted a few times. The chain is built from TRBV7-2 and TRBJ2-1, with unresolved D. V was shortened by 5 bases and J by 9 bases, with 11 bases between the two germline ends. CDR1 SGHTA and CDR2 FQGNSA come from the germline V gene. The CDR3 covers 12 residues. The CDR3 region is CASSLQASEQFF. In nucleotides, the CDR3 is TGTGCCAGCAGCCTCCAGGCCAGTGAGCAGTTCTTC. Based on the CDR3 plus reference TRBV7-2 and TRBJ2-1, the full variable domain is GAGVSQSPSNKVTEKGKDVELRCDPISGHTALYWYRQSLGQGLEFLIYFQGNSAPDKSGLPSDRFSAERTGGSVSTLTIQRTQQEDSAVYLCASSLQASEQFFGPGTRLTVL.

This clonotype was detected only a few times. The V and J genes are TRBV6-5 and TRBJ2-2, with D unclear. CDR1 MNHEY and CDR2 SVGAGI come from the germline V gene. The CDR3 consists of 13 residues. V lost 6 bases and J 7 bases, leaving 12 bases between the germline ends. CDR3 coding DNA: TGTGCCAGCAGCCCGATTAAAGGCGGGGAGCTGTTTTTT. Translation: CASSPIKGGELFF.

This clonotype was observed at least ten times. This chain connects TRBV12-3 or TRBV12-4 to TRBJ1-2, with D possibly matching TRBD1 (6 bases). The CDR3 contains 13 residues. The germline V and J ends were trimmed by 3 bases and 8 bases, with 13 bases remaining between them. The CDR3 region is CASSFQGRGGYTF. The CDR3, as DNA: TGTGCCAGCAGTTTCCAGGGGCGCGGGGGCTACACCTTC.

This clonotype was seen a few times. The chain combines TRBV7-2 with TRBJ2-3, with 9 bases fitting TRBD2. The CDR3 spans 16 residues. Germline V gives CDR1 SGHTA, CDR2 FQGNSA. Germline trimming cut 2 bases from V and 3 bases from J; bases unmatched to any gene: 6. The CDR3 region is CASSLWAGGLTDTQYF. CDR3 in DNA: TGTGCCAGCAGCTTATGGGCGGGAGGGCTAACAGATACGCAGTATTTT.

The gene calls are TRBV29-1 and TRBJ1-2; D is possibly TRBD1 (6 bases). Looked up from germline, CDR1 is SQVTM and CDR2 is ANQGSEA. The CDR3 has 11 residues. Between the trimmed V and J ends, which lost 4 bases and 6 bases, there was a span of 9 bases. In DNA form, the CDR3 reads TGCAGCGTTGGACAGGACAATGGCTACACCTTC. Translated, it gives CSVGQDNGYTF. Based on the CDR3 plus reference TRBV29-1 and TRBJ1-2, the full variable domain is SAVISQKPSRDICQRGTSLTIQCQVDSQVTMMFWYRQQPGQSLTLIATANQGSEATYESGFVIDKFPISRPNLTFSTLTVSNMSPEDSSIYLCSVGQDNGYTFGSGTRLTVV.

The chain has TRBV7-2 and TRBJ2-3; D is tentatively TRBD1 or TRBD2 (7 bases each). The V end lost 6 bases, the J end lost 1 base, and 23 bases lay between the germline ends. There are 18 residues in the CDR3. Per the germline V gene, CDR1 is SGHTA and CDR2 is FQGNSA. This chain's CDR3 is CASSRGGELAVRTDTQYF. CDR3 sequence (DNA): TGTGCCAGCAGTCGAGGGGGCGAGCTAGCGGTACGCACAGATACGCAGTATTTT.

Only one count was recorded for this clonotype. The CDR3 loop is CASSSTGNPTYEQYF. CDR3 coding DNA: TGTGCCAGCAGCTCCACAGGGAACCCAACCTACGAGCAGTACTTC. The chain recombines TRBV28 with TRBJ2-7; D may be TRBD1 (6 bases). The germline V gene has CDR1 MDHEN and CDR2 SYDVKM. CDR3 size: 15 residues. V gave up 6 bases and J gave up 2 bases, with 17 bases separating them.

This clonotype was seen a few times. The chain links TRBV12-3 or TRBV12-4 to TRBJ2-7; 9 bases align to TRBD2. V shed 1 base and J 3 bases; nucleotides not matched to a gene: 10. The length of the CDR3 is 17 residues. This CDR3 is CASSLGPLLAGLYEQYF. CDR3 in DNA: TGTGCCAGCAGTTTAGGCCCTTTACTAGCGGGCCTCTACGAGCAGTACTTC.

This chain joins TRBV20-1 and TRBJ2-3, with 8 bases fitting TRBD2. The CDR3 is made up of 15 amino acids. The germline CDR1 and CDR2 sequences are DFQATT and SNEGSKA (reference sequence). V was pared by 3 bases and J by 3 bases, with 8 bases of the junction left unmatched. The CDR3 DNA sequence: TGCAGTGCTAGGCGTCTAGCGGGTAGTACAGATACGCAGTATTTT. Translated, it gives CSARRLAGSTDTQYF.

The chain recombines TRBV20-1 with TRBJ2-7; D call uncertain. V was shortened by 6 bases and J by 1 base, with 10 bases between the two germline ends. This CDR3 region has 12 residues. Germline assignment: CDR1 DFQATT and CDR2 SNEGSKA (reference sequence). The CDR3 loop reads CSAKGYSYEQYF. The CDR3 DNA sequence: TGCAGTGCCAAAGGATATTCCTACGAGCAGTACTTC.

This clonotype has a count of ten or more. The CDR3 here is CASSPSSRGEQFF. The DNA of the CDR3 is TGTGCCAGCAGCCCCTCCTCGCGGGGTGAGCAGTTCTTC. This chain joins TRBV7-3 and TRBJ2-1; a weak D match, TRBD2 (6 bases). The V end was cut by 5 bases, the J end by 9 bases, with 14 bases between. The V gene's germline CDR1 is SGHTA and CDR2 FQGTGA. CDR3 size: 13 residues.

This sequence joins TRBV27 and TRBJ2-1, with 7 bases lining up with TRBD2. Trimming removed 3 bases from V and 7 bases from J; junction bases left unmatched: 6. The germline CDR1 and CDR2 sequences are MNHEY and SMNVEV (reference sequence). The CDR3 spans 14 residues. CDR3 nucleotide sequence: TGTGCCAGCAGTTTCGGGGGGTTAAGTAATGAGCAGTTCTTC. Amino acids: CASSFGGLSNEQFF.

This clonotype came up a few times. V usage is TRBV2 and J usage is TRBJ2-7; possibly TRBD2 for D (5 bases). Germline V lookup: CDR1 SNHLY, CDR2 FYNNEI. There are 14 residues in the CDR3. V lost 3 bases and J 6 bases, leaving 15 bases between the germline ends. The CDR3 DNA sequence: TGTGCCAGCAGTGACGTAGGTCTAGCCTCCGAGCAGTACTTC. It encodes CASSDVGLASEQYF.

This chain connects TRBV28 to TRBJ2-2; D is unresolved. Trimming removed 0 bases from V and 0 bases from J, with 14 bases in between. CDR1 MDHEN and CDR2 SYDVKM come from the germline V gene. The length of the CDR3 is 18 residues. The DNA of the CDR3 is TGTGCCAGCAGTTTATGGCAGGCTGGGGATACGAACACCGGGGAGCTGTTTTTT. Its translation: CASSLWQAGDTNTGELFF.

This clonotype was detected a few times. As DNA, the CDR3 is TGTGCCAGCAGTTCCCTCCCAACAGGGGCCGGGGAGCTGTTTTTT. It is translated as CASSSLPTGAGELFF. V gene TRBV27 combines with J gene TRBJ2-2; 7 positions agree with TRBD1. The trim removed 4 bases at V and 6 bases at J, leaving 8 bases unmatched. The CDR3 length is 15 residues. CDR1 MNHEY and CDR2 SMNVEV come from the germline V gene (reference sequence).

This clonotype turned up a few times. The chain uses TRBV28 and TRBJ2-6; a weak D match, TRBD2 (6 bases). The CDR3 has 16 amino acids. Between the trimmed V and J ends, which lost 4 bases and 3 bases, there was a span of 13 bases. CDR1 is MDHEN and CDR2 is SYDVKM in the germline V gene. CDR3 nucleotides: TGTGCCAGCAGTTCCTCCGGGAGATTTGGGGCCAACGTCCTGACTTTC. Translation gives CASSSSGRFGANVLTF.

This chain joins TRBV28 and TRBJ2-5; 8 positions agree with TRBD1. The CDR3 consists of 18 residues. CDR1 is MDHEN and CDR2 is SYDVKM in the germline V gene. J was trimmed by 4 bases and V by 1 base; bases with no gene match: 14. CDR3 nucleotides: TGTGCCAGCAGTTTATTGCGTCGGGCAGGGGGCGCAGGAGAGACCCAGTACTTC. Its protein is CASSLLRRAGGAGETQYF.

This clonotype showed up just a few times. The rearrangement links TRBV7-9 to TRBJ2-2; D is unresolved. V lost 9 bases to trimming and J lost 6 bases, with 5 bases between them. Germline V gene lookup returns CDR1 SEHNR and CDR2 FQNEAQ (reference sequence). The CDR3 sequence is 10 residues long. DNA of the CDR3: TGTGCCAGTGGCGCCGGGGAGCTGTTTTTT. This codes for CASGAGELFF.

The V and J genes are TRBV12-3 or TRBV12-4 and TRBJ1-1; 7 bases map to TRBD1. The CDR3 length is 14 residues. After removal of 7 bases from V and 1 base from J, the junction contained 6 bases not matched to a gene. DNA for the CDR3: TGTGCCAGCATCCAGGGGGGACCGAACACTGAAGCTTTCTTT. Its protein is CASIQGGPNTEAFF.

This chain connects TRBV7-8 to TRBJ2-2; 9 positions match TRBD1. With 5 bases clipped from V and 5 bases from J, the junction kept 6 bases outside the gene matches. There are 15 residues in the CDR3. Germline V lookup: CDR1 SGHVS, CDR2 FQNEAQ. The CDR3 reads CASSLTGGRTGELFF. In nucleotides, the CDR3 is TGTGCCAGCAGCCTGACAGGGGGTCGGACCGGGGAGCTGTTTTTT. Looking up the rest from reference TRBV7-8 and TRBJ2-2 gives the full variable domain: GAGVSQSPRYKVAKRGQDVALRCDPISGHVSLFWYQQALGQGPEFLTYFQNEAQLDKSGLPSDRFFAERPEGSVSTLKIQRTQQEDSAVYLCASSLTGGRTGELFFGEGSRLTVL.

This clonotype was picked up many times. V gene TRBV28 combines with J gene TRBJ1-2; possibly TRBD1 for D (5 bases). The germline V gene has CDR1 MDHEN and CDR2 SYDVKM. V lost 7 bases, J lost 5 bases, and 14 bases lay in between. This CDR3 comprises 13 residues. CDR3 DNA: TGTGCCAGCACCGTCCAGGGTGGGTATGGCTACACCTTC. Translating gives CASTVQGGYGYTF.

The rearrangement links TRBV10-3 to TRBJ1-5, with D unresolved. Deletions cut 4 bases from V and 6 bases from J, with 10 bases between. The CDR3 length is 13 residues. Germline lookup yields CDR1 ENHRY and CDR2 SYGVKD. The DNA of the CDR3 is TGTGCCATCAGTGGGGAGGTATCTCAGCCCCAGCATTTT. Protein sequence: CAISGEVSQPQHF.

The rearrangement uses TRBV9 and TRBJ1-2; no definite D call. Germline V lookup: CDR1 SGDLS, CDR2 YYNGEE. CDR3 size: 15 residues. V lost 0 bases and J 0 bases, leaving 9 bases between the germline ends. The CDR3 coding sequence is TGTGCCAGCAGCGTAGGGACCCAGGCTAACTATGGCTACACCTTC. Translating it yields CASSVGTQANYGYTF.

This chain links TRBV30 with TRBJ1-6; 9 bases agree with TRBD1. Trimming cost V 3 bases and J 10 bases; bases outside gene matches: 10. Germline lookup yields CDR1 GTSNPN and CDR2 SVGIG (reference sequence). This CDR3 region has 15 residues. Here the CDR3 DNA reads TGTGCCTGGAGGGGACAGGGAGGAGGGAGCTCACCCCTCCACTTT. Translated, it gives CAWRGQGGGSSPLHF.